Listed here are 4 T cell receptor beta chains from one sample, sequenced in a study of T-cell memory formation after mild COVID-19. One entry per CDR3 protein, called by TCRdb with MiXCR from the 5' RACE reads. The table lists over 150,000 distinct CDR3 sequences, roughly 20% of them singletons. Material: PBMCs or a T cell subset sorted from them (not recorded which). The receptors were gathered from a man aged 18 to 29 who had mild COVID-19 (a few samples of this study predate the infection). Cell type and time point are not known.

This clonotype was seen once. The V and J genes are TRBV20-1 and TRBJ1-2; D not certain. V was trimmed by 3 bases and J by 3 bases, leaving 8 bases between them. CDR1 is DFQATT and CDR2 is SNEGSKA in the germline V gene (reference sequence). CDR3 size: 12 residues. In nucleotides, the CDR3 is TGCAGTGCTAGGCCGACTGACTATGGCTACACCTTC. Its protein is CSARPTDYGYTF.

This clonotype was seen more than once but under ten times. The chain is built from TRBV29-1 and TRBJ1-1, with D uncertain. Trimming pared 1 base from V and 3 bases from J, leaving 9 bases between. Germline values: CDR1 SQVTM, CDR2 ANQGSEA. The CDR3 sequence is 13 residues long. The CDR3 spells CSVEAQFYTEAFF. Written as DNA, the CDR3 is TGCAGCGTTGAAGCACAGTTTTACACTGAAGCTTTCTTT.

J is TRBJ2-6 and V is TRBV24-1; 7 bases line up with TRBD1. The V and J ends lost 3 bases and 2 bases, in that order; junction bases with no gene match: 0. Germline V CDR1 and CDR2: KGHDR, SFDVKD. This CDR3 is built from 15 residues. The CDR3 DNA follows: TGTGCCACCAGTGATACAGGGGCTGGGGCCAACGTCCTGACTTTC. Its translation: CATSDTGAGANVLTF.

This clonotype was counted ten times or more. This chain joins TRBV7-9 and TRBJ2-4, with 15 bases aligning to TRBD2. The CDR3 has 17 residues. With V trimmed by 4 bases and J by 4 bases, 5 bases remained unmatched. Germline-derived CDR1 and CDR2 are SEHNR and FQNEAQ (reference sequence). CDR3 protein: CASSSPGLAGGKNIQYF. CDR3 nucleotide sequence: TGTGCCAGCAGCTCACCGGGACTAGCGGGGGGAAAAAACATTCAGTACTTC.